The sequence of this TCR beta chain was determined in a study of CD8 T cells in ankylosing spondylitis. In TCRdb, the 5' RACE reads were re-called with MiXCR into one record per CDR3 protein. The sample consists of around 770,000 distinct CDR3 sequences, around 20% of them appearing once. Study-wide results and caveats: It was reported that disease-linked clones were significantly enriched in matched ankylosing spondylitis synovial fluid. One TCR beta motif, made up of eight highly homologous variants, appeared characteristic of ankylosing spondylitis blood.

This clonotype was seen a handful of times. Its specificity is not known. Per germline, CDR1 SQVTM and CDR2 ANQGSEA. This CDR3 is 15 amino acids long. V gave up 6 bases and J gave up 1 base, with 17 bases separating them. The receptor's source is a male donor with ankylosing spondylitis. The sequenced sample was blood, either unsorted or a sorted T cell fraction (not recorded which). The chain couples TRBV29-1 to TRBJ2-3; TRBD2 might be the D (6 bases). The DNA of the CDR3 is TGCAGCGTCAGGCCATCGGGGGAGGGCACAGATACGCAGTATTTT. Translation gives CSVRPSGEGTDTQYF.